This T cell receptor (beta chain) is drawn from a study of blood T cell repertoires in COVID-19. The data were produced by immunoSEQ multiplex PCR, yet TCRdb's version contains in-frame clones alone and is incomplete. The repertoire holds 130,000 or so clones, with approximately 81% as singletons. The junction had 3 bases not matched to a gene; V was cut back by 4 bases and J by 5 bases. CDR3 length: 14 amino acids. CDR1 and CDR2 from the germline V gene are SGHVS and FNYEAQ. This clonotype originated in a man aged 55 to 70 with acute or convalescent COVID-19. The chain carries TRBV7-6 and TRBJ2-5; 11 positions agree with TRBD2. The specimen sequenced was peripheral blood. CDR3 region: CASSSLAGVETQYF. The CDR3 coding sequence is TGTGCCAGCAGCTCACTAGCGGGGGTTGAGACCCAGTACTTC. Drawing the rest from reference TRBV7-6 and TRBJ2-5, the complete variable domain is GAGVSQSPRYKVTKRGQDVALRCDPISGHVSLYWYRQALGQGPEFLTYFNYEAQQDKSGLPNDRFSAERPEGSISTLTIQRTEQRDSAMYRCASSSLAGVETQYFGPGTRLLVL.